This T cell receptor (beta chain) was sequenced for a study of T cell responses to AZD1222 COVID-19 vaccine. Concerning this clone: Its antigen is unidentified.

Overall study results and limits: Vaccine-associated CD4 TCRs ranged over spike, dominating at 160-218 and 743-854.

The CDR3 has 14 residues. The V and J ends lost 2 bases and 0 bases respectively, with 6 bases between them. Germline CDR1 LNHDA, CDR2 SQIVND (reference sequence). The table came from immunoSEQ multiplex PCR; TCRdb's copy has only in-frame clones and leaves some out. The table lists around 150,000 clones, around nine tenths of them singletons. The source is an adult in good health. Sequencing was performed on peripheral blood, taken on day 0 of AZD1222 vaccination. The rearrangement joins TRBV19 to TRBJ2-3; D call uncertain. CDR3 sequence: CASSILVSTDTQYF. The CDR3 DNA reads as TGTGCCAGTAGTATATTAGTAAGCACAGATACGCAGTATTTT.